The 25 T cell receptor beta chains below were found in one sample sequenced in a study of blood T cell repertoires in COVID-19. The repertoire was sequenced with immunoSEQ multiplex PCR; TCRdb's copy has only in-frame clones and lacks some. The data hold about 400,000 clones, with roughly 87% observed a single time. The sample comprised PBMCs or T cells enriched from blood (not recorded which). The receptor set was obtained from a woman in her twenties or thirties who had recovered from COVID-19.

As DNA, the CDR3 is TGTGCCAGCAGCTTATCCCCAGGGGCCTCTGGAAACACCATATATTTT. Translating gives CASSLSPGASGNTIYF. The V call is TRBV7-2, the J call TRBJ1-3, with TRBD1 as a possible D gene (6 bases). This CDR3 has 16 amino acids. The germline CDR1 and CDR2 sequences are SGHTA and FQGNSA. The V end lost 2 bases, the J end lost 0 bases, and 11 bases lay between the germline ends.

The chain uses TRBV19 and TRBJ1-1; the D gene is possibly TRBD1 (5 bases). Per the germline V gene, CDR1 is LNHDA and CDR2 is SQIVND (reference sequence). Trimming shortened V by 7 bases and J by 3 bases, and 24 bases separated the two germline ends. The CDR3 runs 17 residues. The CDR3 region has the DNA TGTGCCAGTAAACACAGGTCAGCCTCTCTTCTGGACACTGAAGCTTTCTTT. Residues: CASKHRSASLLDTEAFF.

This clone has just one count. The genes are TRBV5-1 and TRBJ2-7; D might be TRBD2 (5 bases). There are 13 residues in the CDR3. Germline CDR1 reads SGHRS; CDR2 reads YFSETQ. V shed 2 bases and J shed 6 bases, with 12 bases lying between them. The DNA for the CDR3 is TGCGCCAGCAGCTTAGAGGGCGAAACCGAGCAGTACTTC. Translating gives CASSLEGETEQYF.

This chain joins TRBV6-1 and TRBJ2-3, with D hard to call. Germline CDR1 is MNHNS and CDR2 is SASEGT. CDR3 length equals 16 residues. With 0 bases removed from V and 2 bases from J, the gap between germline ends came to 12 bases. The DNA of the CDR3 is TGTGCCAGCAGTGAAGCGAGGCAGATCGACACAGATACGCAGTATTTT. Its protein product is CASSEARQIDTDTQYF.

This chain's CDR3 is CATQKSGQETQYF. The CDR3 nucleotides are TGTGCCACTCAAAAAAGCGGGCAAGAGACCCAGTACTTC. The V gene is TRBV4-2, the J gene TRBJ2-5; a possible D gene is TRBD2 (6 bases). Trimming left V 10 bases short and J 2 bases short, with 14 bases between. Germline V gives CDR1 LGHNA, CDR2 YNFKEQ. The length of the CDR3 is 13 residues.

The chain carries TRBV28 and TRBJ1-2; 7 positions match TRBD1. There are 14 residues in the CDR3. The V segment lost 6 bases and the J segment 5 bases; nucleotides outside the gene matches: 9. Germline values: CDR1 MDHEN, CDR2 SYDVKM. CDR3 DNA: TGTGCCAGCAGGTCGCAGGGGGTTAAGTATGGCTACACCTTC. Amino acid sequence: CASRSQGVKYGYTF.

V is TRBV18 and J is TRBJ2-2; 7 bases fit TRBD1. The CDR3 sequence is 17 residues long. Germline V gene data show CDR1 as KGHSH and CDR2 as LQKENI. Trimming removed 1 base from V and 1 base from J; junction bases left unmatched: 6. DNA of the CDR3: TGTGCCAGCTCACCACAGGGGGCGGCCTTGAACACCGGGGAGCTGTTTTTT. This encodes CASSPQGAALNTGELFF.

The V call is TRBV3-1 (or the pseudogene TRBV3-2), the J call TRBJ1-1, with D maybe TRBD1 (5 bases). Per the germline V gene, CDR1 is LGHDT and CDR2 is YNNKEL (reference sequence). The CDR3 is 15 amino acids. V lost 4 bases, J lost 5 bases, and 17 bases lay in between. The CDR3 DNA reads as TGTGCCAGCAGCCCCCTCGACCAGGGAAGGACTGAAGCTTTCTTT. Translation: CASSPLDQGRTEAFF.

V is TRBV2 and J is TRBJ1-5, with 10 bases matching TRBD1. Germline trimming cut 7 bases from V and 7 bases from J; bases unmatched to any gene: 4. Germline V lookup: CDR1 SNHLY, CDR2 FYNNEI. The CDR3 is 13 amino acids. The CDR3 coding sequence is TGTGCCAGCAAGGACAGGGGGATCCAGCCCCAGCATTTT. This codes for CASKDRGIQPQHF.

The chain is built from TRBV5-4 and TRBJ1-1; 9 nucleotides line up with TRBD1. With 4 bases clipped from V and 3 bases from J, the junction kept 10 bases outside the gene matches. CDR1 is SGHNT and CDR2 is YYREEE in the germline V gene (reference sequence). The CDR3 length is 16 residues. CDR3 loop: CASSTGQGFQHTEAFF. The CDR3 nucleotides read TGTGCCAGCAGCACCGGACAGGGGTTTCAGCACACTGAAGCTTTCTTT.

This clone was found many times. The chain has TRBV5-1 and TRBJ2-2; 10 bases are shared with TRBD1. The germline V gene has CDR1 SGHRS and CDR2 YFSETQ. This CDR3 comprises 18 residues. With 3 bases clipped from V and 6 bases from J, the junction kept 14 bases outside the gene matches. CDR3: CASSWAAPGTGESGELFF. The CDR3 nucleotides read TGCGCCAGCAGCTGGGCAGCCCCCGGGACAGGGGAGTCCGGGGAGCTGTTTTTT.

The chain carries TRBV10-3 and TRBJ2-2; D perhaps matches TRBD2 (5 bases). Germline lookup yields CDR1 ENHRY and CDR2 SYGVKD. The V end lost 4 bases, the J end lost 6 bases, and 12 bases lay between the germline ends. The CDR3 runs to 14 residues. The CDR3 protein is CAISGPRVAGELFF. The DNA of the CDR3 is TGTGCCATCAGTGGACCGAGGGTAGCCGGGGAGCTGTTTTTT.

The chain recombines TRBV10-3 with TRBJ1-4; possible D gene TRBD1, 6 bases. The CDR3 runs to 17 residues. With 4 bases removed from V and 0 bases from J, the gap between germline ends came to 15 bases. Germline lookup yields CDR1 ENHRY and CDR2 SYGVKD. CDR3 DNA: TGTGCCATCAGTGCCGGTCAGGGGCTATCAACTAATGAAAAACTGTTTTTT. Translated, it gives CAISAGQGLSTNEKLFF.

V and J are TRBV16 and TRBJ2-1, with 8 nucleotides matching TRBD1. This CDR3 is 12 amino acids long. The V gene end was trimmed by 0 bases and the J gene end by 14 bases; junction bases not matched to a gene: 3. Germline lookup yields CDR1 KGHSY and CDR2 FQNENV. CDR3 nucleotide sequence: TGTGCCAGCAGCCAATCTAACAGGGGGGAGTTCTTC. Protein sequence: CASSQSNRGEFF. The whole variable domain, remainder taken from reference TRBV16 and TRBJ2-1, is GEEVAQTPKHLVRGEGQKAKLYCAPIKGHSYVFWYQQVLKNEFKFLISFQNENVFDETGMPKERFSAKCLPNSPCSLEIQATKLEDSAVYFCASSQSNRGEFFGPGTRLTVL.

CDR3 nucleotide sequence: TGTGCCAGCAGCCAACAGGGGGTAACAGATACGCAGTATTTT. Protein: CASSQQGVTDTQYF. The chain is built from TRBV5-5 and TRBJ2-3; 8 bases are shared with TRBD1. In germline, CDR1 is SGHKS, CDR2 YYEKEE (reference sequence). The CDR3 runs to 14 residues. V was pared by 4 bases and J by 3 bases, with 4 bases of the junction left unmatched.

This chain connects TRBV6-8 to TRBJ1-4; D is uncertain. CDR3 length: 15 amino acids. CDR1 MNHGY and CDR2 SAAAGT come from the germline V gene. V was shortened by 2 bases and J by 5 bases, with 12 bases between the two germline ends. The chain's CDR3 is CASSYTTKVNEKLFF. In nucleotides, the CDR3 is TGTGCCAGCAGTTACACAACAAAAGTGAATGAAAAACTGTTTTTT.

This rearrangement joins TRBV9 to TRBJ2-7; tentatively, D is TRBD1 (6 bases). The CDR3 length is 15 residues. Trimming removed 4 bases from V and 0 bases from J, with 14 bases in between. Germline CDR1 and CDR2: SGDLS and YYNGEE. CDR3 loop: CASSPRDISSYEQYF. The CDR3 coding sequence is TGTGCCAGCAGCCCCCGGGACATTAGCTCCTACGAGCAGTACTTC.

This clone came up once. The gene calls are TRBV7-6 and TRBJ1-4; D remains unclear. Trimming pared 5 bases from V and 3 bases from J, leaving 13 bases between. The CDR3 spans 15 residues. Germline CDR1 and CDR2: SGHVS and FNYEAQ. CDR3 residues: CASSLRAGSNEKLFF. The CDR3 nucleotides read TGTGCCAGCAGCCTAAGAGCGGGGTCTAATGAAAAACTGTTTTTT. Variable domain in full (rest from reference TRBV7-6 and TRBJ1-4): GAGVSQSPRYKVTKRGQDVALRCDPISGHVSLYWYRQALGQGPEFLTYFNYEAQQDKSGLPNDRFSAERPEGSISTLTIQRTEQRDSAMYRCASSLRAGSNEKLFFGSGTQLSVL.

The chain employs TRBV13 and TRBJ2-7, with TRBD2 matching 9 bases. This CDR3 is built from 16 residues. V was pared by 0 bases and J by 0 bases, with 3 bases of the junction left unmatched. Germline V CDR1 and CDR2: PRHDT, FYEKMQ (reference sequence). The CDR3 loop is CASSLGRTSDSYEQYF. The DNA for the CDR3 is TGTGCCAGCAGCTTAGGCCGGACTAGCGACTCCTACGAGCAGTACTTC.

The chain recombines TRBV9 with TRBJ2-5, with 15 positions matching TRBD2. Germline values: CDR1 SGDLS, CDR2 YYNGEE. CDR3 length equals 15 residues. The J segment lost 4 bases and the V segment lost 4 bases, leaving 2 bases of the junction unmatched. CDR3 bases: TGTGCCAGCAGCCGGACTAGCGGGAGGGTAGAGACCCAGTACTTC. Encoded protein: CASSRTSGRVETQYF. The full variable domain, rest sourced from reference TRBV9 and TRBJ2-5, is DSGVTQTPKHLITATGQRVTLRCSPRSGDLSVYWYQQSLDQGLQFLIQYYNGEERAKGNILERFSAQQFPDLHSELNLSSLELGDSALYFCASSRTSGRVETQYFGPGTRLLVL.

This sequence joins TRBV18 and TRBJ1-5, with 10 bases matching TRBD1. Per germline, CDR1 KGHSH and CDR2 LQKENI. The CDR3 spans 15 residues. Germline trimming cut 2 bases from V and 4 bases from J; bases unmatched to any gene: 2. CDR3 nucleotide sequence: TGTGCCAGCTCACCAGGACAGGGGGGGAATCAGCCCCAGCATTTT. As protein: CASSPGQGGNQPQHF.

This chain joins TRBV10-3 and TRBJ1-6, with 7 bases fitting TRBD1. V lost 2 bases to trimming and J lost 8 bases; unmatched junction nucleotides: 0. Germline V lookup: CDR1 ENHRY, CDR2 SYGVKD. This CDR3 has 13 residues. The CDR3 loop is CAISETGDSPLHF. CDR3 bases: TGTGCCATCAGTGAGACAGGGGATTCACCCCTCCACTTT.

Notes on this clone: A much larger clone differs from this one at a single base, so this may be a read error. This rearrangement joins TRBV21-1 to TRBJ2-7; the D call TRBD2 from the table was never checked on the DNA. TRBV21-1 is given as a pseudogene. This CDR3 has 18 amino acids. CDR3 sequence: CASSKKLLTSGSVYEQYF. Written as DNA, the CDR3 is TGTGCCAGCAGCAAAAAGCTTCTGACTAGCGGGAGCGTTTACGAGCAGTACTTC.

The chain couples TRBV30 to TRBJ1-2; 8 positions agree with TRBD1. The CDR3 length is 13 residues. The germline V gene encodes CDR1 GTSNPN and CDR2 SVGIG (reference sequence). V lost 1 base and J lost 5; bases outside the gene matches: 3. The CDR3 DNA is TGTGCCTGGAGTGCGGGACAGGTTTATGGCTACACCTTC. Protein product: CAWSAGQVYGYTF. The full variable domain, rest sourced from reference TRBV30 and TRBJ1-2, is SQTIHQWPATLVQPVGSPLSLECTVEGTSNPNLYWYRQAAGRGLQLLFYSVGIGQISSEVPQNLSASRPQDRQFILSSKKLLLSDSGFYLCAWSAGQVYGYTFGSGTRLTVV.

The rearrangement uses TRBV9 and TRBJ2-1; D is uncertain. Germline CDR1 SGDLS, CDR2 YYNGEE. Trimming pared 2 bases from V and 5 bases from J, leaving 8 bases between. This CDR3 has 13 residues. Here the CDR3 DNA reads TGTGCCAGCAGCGTCGCAAGAGACAATGAGCAGTTCTTC. Amino acids: CASSVARDNEQFF.